The next 14 T cell receptor beta chains were all read from a single sample in a study of CD8 T cells in ankylosing spondylitis. Study-wide points: A TCR beta motif of under ten highly homologous variants appeared characteristic of ankylosing spondylitis blood.

Antigen specificity for these receptors is unknown. In TCRdb, the 5' RACE reads were re-called with MiXCR into one record per CDR3 protein. The table shows about 540,000 distinct CDR3 sequences, with 12% occurring only once. The specimen sequenced was blood, either unsorted or a sorted T cell fraction (not recorded which). The receptors come from a male donor with ankylosing spondylitis.

This clonotype showed up just a few times. The V gene is TRBV9, the J gene TRBJ2-4; 12 positions agree with TRBD2. Trimming took 4 bases from V and 5 from J; bases not matched to a gene: 4. From germline, CDR1 is SGDLS and CDR2 YYNGEE. CDR3 length equals 15 residues. The CDR3 here is CASSLTSGSENIQYF. CDR3 DNA sequence: TGTGCCAGCAGCTTGACTAGCGGGAGTGAAAACATTCAGTACTTC.

The chain has TRBV14 and TRBJ2-1, with D maybe TRBD2 (5 bases). The CDR3 has 14 residues. Trimming cost V 3 bases and J 7 bases, with 13 bases left between them. Looked up from germline, CDR1 is SGHDN and CDR2 is FVKESK. In nucleotides, the CDR3 is TGTGCCAGCAGCCACGGGATTCCAAGGAATGAGCAGTTCTTC. Translating it yields CASSHGIPRNEQFF. The entire variable domain, with the rest obtained from reference TRBV14 and TRBJ2-1, is as follows: EAGVTQFPSHSVIEKGQTVTLRCDPISGHDNLYWYRRVMGKEIKFLLHFVKESKQDESGMPNNRFLAERTGGTYSTLKVQPAELEDSGVYFCASSHGIPRNEQFFGPGTRLTVL.

In its sample, this clonotype was seen many times. The chain combines TRBV12-3 or TRBV12-4 with TRBJ2-1; 11 nucleotides agree with TRBD1. Trimming cost V 5 bases and J 4 bases; bases outside gene matches: 4. The CDR3 runs to 15 residues. CDR3 nucleotides: TGTGCCAGCAGTGGGACAGGGGGGCCGTACAATGAGCAGTTCTTC. The encoded protein is CASSGTGGPYNEQFF.

J is TRBJ2-1 and V is TRBV20-1; a weak D match, TRBD2 (5 bases). Germline values: CDR1 DFQATT, CDR2 SNEGSKA (reference sequence). The CDR3 spans 14 residues. V was shortened by 5 bases and J by 0 bases, with 11 bases between the two germline ends. The chain's CDR3 is CSASHSGSYNEQFF. The CDR3 bases are TGCAGTGCTTCCCACAGCGGCTCCTACAATGAGCAGTTCTTC.

This clonotype was counted many times. The rearrangement joins TRBV7-6 to TRBJ2-7; possible D gene TRBD2, 6 bases. The CDR3 is 15 amino acids. Trimming removed 1 base at V and 0 bases at J, with 10 bases between. Per germline, CDR1 SGHVS and CDR2 FNYEAQ. In DNA form, the CDR3 reads TGTGCCAGCAGCTTAGAGGAGGGGCACTCCTACGAGCAGTACTTC. Its translation is CASSLEEGHSYEQYF.

The chain uses TRBV20-1 and TRBJ2-3; 11 bases agree with TRBD2. V shed 5 bases, J shed 1 base, and the junction held 8 bases outside the gene matches. The V gene's germline CDR1 is DFQATT and CDR2 SNEGSKA (reference sequence). This CDR3 comprises 16 residues. The CDR3, as DNA: TGCAGTGCTCCTCCCCCACTAGCGGGGGGCACAGATACGCAGTATTTT. It is translated as CSAPPPLAGGTDTQYF.

In this sample, this clonotype turned up a few times. This chain links TRBV20-1 with TRBJ2-7, with D perhaps TRBD2 (5 bases). The germline CDR1 and CDR2 sequences are DFQATT and SNEGSKA (reference sequence). This CDR3 has 15 amino acids. V was cut by 8 bases and J by 0 bases, with 20 bases left in between. For the CDR3, the DNA is TGCAGTCTAAGCCTAGCAGTTCCCAGCTCCTACGAGCAGTACTTC. Translated: CSLSLAVPSSYEQYF.

The sample holds a few counts of this clonotype. The chain employs TRBV18 and TRBJ1-2; D unclear. The CDR3 totals 13 residues. V gave up 2 bases and J gave up 0 bases, with 4 bases separating them. Germline CDR1 reads KGHSH; CDR2 reads LQKENI. As DNA, the CDR3 is TGTGCCAGCTCACCAAACCCTAACTATGGCTACACCTTC. It specifies CASSPNPNYGYTF.

The CDR3 spells CATSDPRGYAGELFF. The CDR3 DNA sequence: TGTGCCACCAGTGACCCCCGGGGGTACGCCGGGGAGCTGTTTTTT. The rearrangement uses TRBV24-1 and TRBJ2-2, with D maybe TRBD2 (6 bases). Trimming took off 4 bases at V and 6 bases at J, with 14 bases between the two ends. The CDR3 length is 15 residues. Germline V CDR1 and CDR2: KGHDR, SFDVKD.

This chain connects TRBV6-2 or TRBV6-3 to TRBJ2-7; no reliable D call. This CDR3 has 13 amino acids. Germline V CDR1 and CDR2: MNHEY, SVGEGT. Trimming shortened V by 4 bases and J by 7 bases, and 14 bases separated the two germline ends. CDR3 nucleotide sequence: TGTGCCAGCAGTTCCTTGGAAAAGGCGGAGCAGTACTTC. This sequence encodes CASSSLEKAEQYF.

The gene calls are TRBV20-1 and TRBJ1-6; perhaps TRBD1 as D (6 bases). V lost 1 base and J lost 0, with 22 bases in between. The CDR3 sequence is 20 residues long. Germline V gene lookup returns CDR1 DFQATT and CDR2 SNEGSKA (reference sequence). The CDR3 loop reads CSARVGGSNLFSSYNSPLHF. DNA for the CDR3: TGCAGTGCTAGAGTGGGGGGCTCCAACCTCTTTAGCTCCTATAATTCACCCCTCCACTTT.

This clonotype was counted ten times or more. The chain is built from TRBV14 and TRBJ1-4; D not resolved. V shed 0 bases and J shed 4 bases, with 9 bases lying between them. The CDR3 totals 15 residues. Germline V gene lookup returns CDR1 SGHDN and CDR2 FVKESK. The CDR3 loop reads CASSQDLGFNEKLFF. CDR3 in DNA: TGTGCCAGCAGCCAAGATCTGGGCTTTAATGAAAAACTGTTTTTT.

V gene TRBV19 combines with J gene TRBJ1-5, with D possibly TRBD1 on 5 matching bases. The V gene's germline CDR1 is LNHDA and CDR2 SQIVND (reference sequence). This CDR3 is built from 14 residues. V lost 5 bases and J 3 bases, leaving 11 bases between the germline ends. DNA for the CDR3: TGTGCCAGTAGTGTCCAGGGTTTCAATCAGCCCCAGCATTTT. This translates into CASSVQGFNQPQHF.

The chain is built from TRBV7-8 and TRBJ1-2; tentatively, D is TRBD1 (5 bases). The CDR3 covers 15 residues. V was pared by 1 base and J by 0 bases, with 9 bases between. Germline-derived CDR1 and CDR2 are SGHVS and FQNEAQ. The CDR3 sequence: CASSLGGRANYGYTF. CDR3 coding DNA: TGTGCCAGCAGCTTAGGGGGGAGGGCTAACTATGGCTACACCTTC.